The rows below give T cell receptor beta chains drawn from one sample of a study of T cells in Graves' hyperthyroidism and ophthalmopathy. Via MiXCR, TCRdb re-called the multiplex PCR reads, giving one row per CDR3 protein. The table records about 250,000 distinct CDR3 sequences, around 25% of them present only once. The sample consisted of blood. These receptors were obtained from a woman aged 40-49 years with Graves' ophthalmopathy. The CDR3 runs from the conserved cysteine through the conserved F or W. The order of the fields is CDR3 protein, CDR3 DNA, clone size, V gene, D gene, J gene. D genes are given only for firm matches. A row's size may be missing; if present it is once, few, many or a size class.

CDR3: CASSEWGRGAGANVLTF
DNA: TGTGCCAGCAGTGAATGGGGACGGGGGGCTGGGGCCAACGTCCTGACTTTC
size: many
V: TRBV6-1
D: TRBD2
J: TRBJ2-6

CDR3: CASSDLGQETQYF
DNA: TGCGCCAGCAGTGATTTGGGTCAAGAGACCCAGTACTTC
size: many
V: TRBV10-2
D: NA
J: TRBJ2-5

CDR3: CASSLASSTRYEQYF
DNA: TGTGCCAGCAGCTTAGCATCTAGCACCCGCTACGAGCAGTACTTC
size: many
V: TRBV7-8
D: NA
J: TRBJ2-7

CDR3: CASTRTLRSNQPQHF
DNA: TGTGCCAGTACCCGGACATTACGAAGCAATCAGCCCCAGCATTTT
size: many
V: TRBV19
D: NA
J: TRBJ1-5

CDR3: CASRYNSDRSPLHF
DNA: TGTGCCAGCAGATATAACAGCGATCGTTCACCCCTCCACTTT
size: many
V: TRBV6-5
D: NA
J: TRBJ1-6

CDR3: CASSLGGAGFYTF
DNA: TGTGCCAGCAGCTTAGGAGGGGCAGGCTTCTACACCTTC
size: many
V: TRBV11-2
D: NA
J: TRBJ1-2

CDR3: CASSQRLAELYF
DNA: TGTGCCAGCAGTCAAAGACTAGCGGAGCTATACTTC
size: many
V: TRBV12-3/TRBV12-4
D: TRBD2
J: TRBJ2-7

CDR3: CASSTREGQETQYF
DNA: TGTGCCAGTAGTACCCGGGAAGGCCAAGAGACCCAGTACTTC
size: NA
V: TRBV19
D: NA
J: TRBJ2-5

CDR3: CASNSGGTATQYF
DNA: TGTGCCAGCAATTCAGGGGGGACGGCGACCCAGTACTTC
size: few
V: TRBV6-5
D: NA
J: TRBJ2-5

CDR3: CASSHRTSGYEQYF
DNA: TGCGCCAGCAGCCACAGGACTAGCGGTTACGAGCAGTACTTC
size: NA
V: TRBV4-1
D: TRBD2
J: TRBJ2-7

CDR3: CASSDGGITGELFF
DNA: TGTGCCAGCAGTGATGGGGGCATCACCGGGGAGCTGTTTTTT
size: NA
V: TRBV6-1
D: NA
J: TRBJ2-2

CDR3: CASSERRQRNYGYTF
DNA: TGTGCCAGCAGTGAAAGGCGACAACGGAACTATGGCTACACCTTC
size: once
V: TRBV6-1
D: NA
J: TRBJ1-2

CDR3: CASSLTQGGSTDTQYF
DNA: TGTGCCAGCAGCTTAACCCAGGGGGGGAGCACAGATACGCAGTATTTT
size: many
V: TRBV7-2
D: NA
J: TRBJ2-3

CDR3: CASSPRTGTGPSEQYF
DNA: TGTGCCAGCAGCCCCCGAACCGGGACAGGGCCCTCCGAGCAGTACTTC
size: NA
V: TRBV12-3/TRBV12-4
D: TRBD1
J: TRBJ2-7

CDR3: CASRELSGRYEQYF
DNA: TGTGCCAGCAGAGAACTCAGCGGGAGGTACGAGCAGTACTTC
size: many
V: TRBV6-1
D: TRBD2
J: TRBJ2-7

CDR3: CSVLIGDTDQPQHF
DNA: TGCAGCGTCCTCATCGGGGACACTGATCAGCCCCAGCATTTT
size: many
V: TRBV29-1
D: NA
J: TRBJ1-5

CDR3: CSARDDRTRTEAFF
DNA: TGCAGTGCTAGAGACGACAGAACAAGGACTGAAGCTTTCTTT
size: many
V: TRBV20-1
D: NA
J: TRBJ1-1

CDR3: CASSQRGASSYNSPLHF
DNA: TGCGCCAGCAGCCAAAGGGGTGCTAGCTCCTATAATTCACCCCTCCACTTT
size: many
V: TRBV4-1
D: NA
J: TRBJ1-6

CDR3: CASSQKSLIVSGSYEQYF
DNA: TGCGCCAGCAGCCAAAAATCTCTTATCGTAAGCGGGAGCTACGAGCAGTACTTC
size: many
V: TRBV4-1
D: TRBD2
J: TRBJ2-7

CDR3: CASSQDRDSVIGQYF
DNA: TGTGCCAGCAGCCAGGACCGGGACAGTGTAATCGGGCAGTACTTC
size: many
V: TRBV4-2
D: TRBD1
J: TRBJ2-7

CDR3: CATRRGAGANVLTF
DNA: TGTGCTACTCGACGGGGGGCTGGGGCCAACGTCCTGACTTTC
size: many
V: TRBV2
D: TRBD2
J: TRBJ2-6

CDR3: CATSDERGPDETQYF
DNA: TGTGCCACCAGTGATGAGAGGGGGCCGGATGAGACCCAGTACTTC
size: NA
V: TRBV24-1
D: TRBD1
J: TRBJ2-5

CDR3: CASSLLGLSGEQYF
DNA: TGCGCCAGCAGCTTGTTAGGGTTATCGGGAGAGCAGTACTTC
size: many
V: TRBV5-1
D: NA
J: TRBJ2-7

CDR3: CASSYSSVTGNTIYF
DNA: TGTGCCAGCAGTTACTCTTCGGTGACTGGAAACACCATATATTTT
size: many
V: TRBV6-5
D: NA
J: TRBJ1-3

CDR3: CASSNPGGGNYGYTF
DNA: TGTGCCAGCAGCAACCCCGGCGGAGGGAACTATGGCTACACCTTC
size: NA
V: TRBV12-3/TRBV12-4
D: NA
J: TRBJ1-2

CDR3: CASSARLTGNYGYTF
DNA: TGTGCCAGCAGCGCCCGCCTGACAGGCAACTATGGCTACACCTTC
size: many
V: TRBV9
D: NA
J: TRBJ1-2

CDR3: CASRRTGVSGNTIYF
DNA: TGTGCCAGCAGACGGACAGGTGTCTCTGGAAACACCATATATTTT
size: many
V: TRBV6-1
D: TRBD1
J: TRBJ1-3

CDR3: CASSHLAGNTEAFF
DNA: TGTGCCAGCAGCCATCTGGCGGGGAACACTGAAGCTTTCTTT
size: many
V: TRBV28
D: NA
J: TRBJ1-1

CDR3: CASRDRGNTIYF
DNA: TGTGCCAGCAGAGACAGGGGAAACACCATATATTTT
size: many
V: TRBV2
D: NA
J: TRBJ1-3

CDR3: CASSLIMEMSTDTQYF
DNA: TGTGCCAGCAGTTTAATCATGGAGATGAGCACAGATACGCAGTATTTT
size: many
V: TRBV27
D: NA
J: TRBJ2-3

CDR3: CASSARARETQYF
DNA: TGTGCCAGCAGTGCCCGGGCCCGGGAGACCCAGTACTTC
size: many
V: TRBV2
D: NA
J: TRBJ2-5

CDR3: CASGDRDKNTEAFF
DNA: TGTGCTAGTGGTGACAGGGATAAGAACACTGAAGCTTTCTTT
size: many
V: TRBV12-5
D: TRBD1
J: TRBJ1-1

CDR3: CASSREGMTGELFF
DNA: TGTGCCAGTAGTAGGGAGGGGATGACCGGGGAGCTGTTTTTT
size: NA
V: TRBV19
D: TRBD2
J: TRBJ2-2

CDR3: CSATDDRMNTEAFF
DNA: TGCAGTGCCACGGATGATAGAATGAACACTGAAGCTTTCTTT
size: NA
V: TRBV20-1
D: NA
J: TRBJ1-1

CDR3: CASSPRQGVVTEAFF
DNA: TGTGCCAGCAGTCCAAGACAGGGGGTGGTCACTGAAGCTTTCTTT
size: few
V: TRBV12-3/TRBV12-4
D: TRBD1
J: TRBJ1-1

CDR3: CASSDEGGYAYEQYF
DNA: TGTGCCAGCAGTGATGAGGGGGGGTACGCCTACGAGCAGTACTTC
size: many
V: TRBV6-1
D: NA
J: TRBJ2-7

CDR3: CASSLDGQATYEQYF
DNA: TGTGCCAGCAGCTTAGATGGACAGGCGACCTACGAGCAGTACTTC
size: many
V: TRBV11-2
D: TRBD1
J: TRBJ2-7

CDR3: CSARVIGDEQYF
DNA: TGCAGTGCTAGAGTTATTGGGGACGAGCAGTACTTC
size: few
V: TRBV20-1
D: NA
J: TRBJ2-7

CDR3: CASSLDRGPTEAFF
DNA: TGTGCCAGCAGCTTAGACAGGGGCCCTACTGAAGCTTTCTTT
size: many
V: TRBV7-2
D: TRBD1
J: TRBJ1-1

CDR3: CSGKTGGTEAFF
DNA: TGCAGCGGAAAAACAGGGGGCACTGAAGCTTTCTTT
size: many
V: TRBV29-1
D: TRBD1
J: TRBJ1-1

CDR3: CASSPTPAGYTEAFF
DNA: TGTGCCAGCTCACCCACACCCGCAGGCTACACTGAAGCTTTCTTT
size: few
V: TRBV18
D: NA
J: TRBJ1-1

CDR3: CAWSGELIGYSPLHF
DNA: TGTGCCTGGAGTGGGGAGCTCATAGGTTATTCACCCCTCCACTTT
size: once
V: TRBV30
D: NA
J: TRBJ1-6

CDR3: CASSQQLAGTYEQYF
DNA: TGTGCCAGCAGCCAACAACTAGCGGGAACATACGAGCAGTACTTC
size: many
V: TRBV3-1
D: TRBD2
J: TRBJ2-7

CDR3: CASRQGPASQYF
DNA: TGTGCCAGCAGACAGGGGCCGGCCTCCCAGTACTTC
size: many
V: TRBV6-1
D: TRBD1
J: TRBJ2-5

CDR3: CASSQDGRSQPQHF
DNA: TGTGCCAGCAGCCAAGATGGAAGGTCCCAGCCCCAGCATTTT
size: NA
V: TRBV3-1
D: NA
J: TRBJ1-5

CDR3: CASSSTLVTETYEQYF
DNA: TGTGCCAGCAGTTCCACCCTCGTGACAGAGACCTACGAGCAGTACTTC
size: NA
V: TRBV6-5
D: NA
J: TRBJ2-7

CDR3: CASSYSLQGGTKLRTEAFF
DNA: TGTGCCAGCAGTTACTCGCTACAGGGCGGCACAAAACTGCGGACTGAAGCTTTCTTT
size: once
V: TRBV28
D: NA
J: TRBJ1-1

CDR3: CASSGRTGDYYGYTF
DNA: TGTGCCAGCAGCGGCCGGACAGGGGACTACTATGGCTACACCTTC
size: NA
V: TRBV7-8
D: TRBD1
J: TRBJ1-2

CDR3: CASSYSRVASYGYTF
DNA: TGTGCCAGCAGTTACTCCAGGGTAGCAAGCTATGGCTACACCTTC
size: NA
V: TRBV6-5
D: NA
J: TRBJ1-2

CDR3: CATSPSGSYEQYF
DNA: TGTGCCACCTCCCCTAGCGGGTCCTACGAGCAGTACTTC
size: NA
V: TRBV10-3
D: TRBD2
J: TRBJ2-7

CDR3: CASSFTAINQPQHF
DNA: TGTGCCAGCAGTTTCACCGCGATAAATCAGCCCCAGCATTTT
size: NA
V: TRBV12-3/TRBV12-4
D: NA
J: TRBJ1-5